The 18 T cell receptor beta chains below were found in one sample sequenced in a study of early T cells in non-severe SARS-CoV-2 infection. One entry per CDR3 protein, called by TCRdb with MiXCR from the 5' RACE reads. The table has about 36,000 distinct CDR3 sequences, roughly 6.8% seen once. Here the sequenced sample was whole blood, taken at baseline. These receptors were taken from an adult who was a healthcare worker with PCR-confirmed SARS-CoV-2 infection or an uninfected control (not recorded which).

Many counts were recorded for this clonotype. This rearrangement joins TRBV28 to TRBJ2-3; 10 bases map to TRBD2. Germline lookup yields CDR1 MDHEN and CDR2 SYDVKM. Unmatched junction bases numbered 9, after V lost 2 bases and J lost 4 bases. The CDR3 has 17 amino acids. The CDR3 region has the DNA TGTGCCAGCAGTTTACCTGCAGGGCTAGCGGGGGCAGATACGCAGTATTTT. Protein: CASSLPAGLAGADTQYF. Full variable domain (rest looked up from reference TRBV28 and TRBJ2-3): DVKVTQSSRYLVKRTGEKVFLECVQDMDHENMFWYRQDPGLGLRLIYFSYDVKMKEKGDIPEGYSVSREKKERFSLILESASTNQTSMYLCASSLPAGLAGADTQYFGPGTRLTVL.

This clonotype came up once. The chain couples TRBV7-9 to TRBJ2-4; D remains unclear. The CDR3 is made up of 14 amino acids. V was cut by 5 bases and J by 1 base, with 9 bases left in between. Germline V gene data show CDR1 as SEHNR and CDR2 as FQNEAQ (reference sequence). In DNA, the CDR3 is TGTGCCAGCAGCCCCGGTATGGCCAAAAACATTCAGTACTTC. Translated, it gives CASSPGMAKNIQYF.

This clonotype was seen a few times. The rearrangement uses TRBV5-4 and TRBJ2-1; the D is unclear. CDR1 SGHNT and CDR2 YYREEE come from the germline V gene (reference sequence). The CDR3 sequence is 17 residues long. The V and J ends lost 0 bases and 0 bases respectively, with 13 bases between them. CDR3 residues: CASSLARFLSSYNEQFF. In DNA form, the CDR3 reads TGTGCCAGCAGCTTGGCCCGGTTTCTGAGCTCCTACAATGAGCAGTTCTTC.

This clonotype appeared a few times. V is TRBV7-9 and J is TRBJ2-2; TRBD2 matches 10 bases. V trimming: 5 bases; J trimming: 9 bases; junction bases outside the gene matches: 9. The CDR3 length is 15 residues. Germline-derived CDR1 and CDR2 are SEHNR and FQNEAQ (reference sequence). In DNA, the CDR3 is TGTGCCAGCAGCCAAGAGCTAGCGGGAGTGAGGGAGCTGTTTTTT. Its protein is CASSQELAGVRELFF.

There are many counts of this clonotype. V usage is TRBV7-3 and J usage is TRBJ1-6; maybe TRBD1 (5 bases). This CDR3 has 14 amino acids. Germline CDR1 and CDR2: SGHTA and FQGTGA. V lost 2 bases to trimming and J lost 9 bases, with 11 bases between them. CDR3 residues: CASSLGGAASPLHF. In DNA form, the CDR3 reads TGTGCCAGCAGCTTAGGAGGGGCGGCTTCACCCCTCCACTTT. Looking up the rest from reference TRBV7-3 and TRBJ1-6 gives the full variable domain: GAGVSQTPSNKVTEKGKYVELRCDPISGHTALYWYRQSLGQGPEFLIYFQGTGAADDSGLPNDRFFAVRPEGSVSTLKIQRTERGDSAVYLCASSLGGAASPLHFGNGTRLTVT.

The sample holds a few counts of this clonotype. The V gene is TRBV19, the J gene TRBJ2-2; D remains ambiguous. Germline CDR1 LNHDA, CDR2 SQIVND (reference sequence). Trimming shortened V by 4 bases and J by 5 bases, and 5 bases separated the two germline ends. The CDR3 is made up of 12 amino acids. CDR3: CASSKGTGELFF. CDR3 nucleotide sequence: TGTGCCAGTAGTAAAGGGACCGGGGAGCTGTTTTTT.

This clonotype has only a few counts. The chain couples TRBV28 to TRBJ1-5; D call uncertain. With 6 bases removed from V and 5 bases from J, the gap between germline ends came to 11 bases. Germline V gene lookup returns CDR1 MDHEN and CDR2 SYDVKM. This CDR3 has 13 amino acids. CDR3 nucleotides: TGTGCCAGCAGATCAGGTATGGATCAGCCCCAGCATTTT. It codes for CASRSGMDQPQHF.

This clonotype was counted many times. In nucleotides, the CDR3 is TGTGCCATCAGTGAAACCGCGGGAGGGTCGCTGGCAGATACGCAGTATTTT. Protein product: CAISETAGGSLADTQYF. The gene calls are TRBV10-3 and TRBJ2-3, with 9 bases lining up with TRBD2. This CDR3 has 17 residues. V shed 3 bases, J shed 4 bases, and the junction held 11 bases outside the gene matches. Germline CDR1 and CDR2: ENHRY and SYGVKD.

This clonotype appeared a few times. The CDR3 coding sequence is TGTGCCAGCTCACCGGGACACCCGAACACTGAAGCTTTCTTT. Protein sequence: CASSPGHPNTEAFF. V and J are TRBV18 and TRBJ1-1; TRBD1 might be the D (6 bases). This CDR3 is built from 14 residues. Deletions cut 3 bases from V and 1 base from J, with 9 bases between. CDR1 is KGHSH, CDR2 LQKENI, per germline.

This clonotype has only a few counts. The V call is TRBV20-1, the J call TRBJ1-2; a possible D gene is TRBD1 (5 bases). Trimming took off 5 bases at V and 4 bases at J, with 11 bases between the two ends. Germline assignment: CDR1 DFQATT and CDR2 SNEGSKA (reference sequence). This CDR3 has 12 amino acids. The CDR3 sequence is CSALGGIYGYTF. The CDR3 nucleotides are TGCAGTGCTCTGGGGGGGATCTATGGCTACACCTTC.

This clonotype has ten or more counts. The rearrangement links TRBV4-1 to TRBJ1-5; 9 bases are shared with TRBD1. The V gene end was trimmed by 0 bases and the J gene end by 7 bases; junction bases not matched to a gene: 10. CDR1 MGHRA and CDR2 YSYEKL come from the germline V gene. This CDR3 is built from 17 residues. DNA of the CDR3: TGCGCCAGCAGCCAAGATTTCGGGGACAGGGCCAGGCAGCCCCAGCATTTT. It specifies CASSQDFGDRARQPQHF.

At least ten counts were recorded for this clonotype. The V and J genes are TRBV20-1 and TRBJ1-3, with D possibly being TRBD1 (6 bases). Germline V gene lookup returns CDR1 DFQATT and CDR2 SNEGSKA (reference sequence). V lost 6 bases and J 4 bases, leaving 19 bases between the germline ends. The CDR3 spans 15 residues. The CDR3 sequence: CSATLRGGPGNTIYF. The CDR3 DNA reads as TGCAGTGCGACGCTGAGGGGGGGCCCGGGAAACACCATATATTTT.

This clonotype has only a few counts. CDR3 region: CAWGTGIGYTF. In nucleotides, the CDR3 is TGTGCCTGGGGGACAGGGATCGGCTACACCTTC. J is TRBJ1-2 and V is TRBV30, with TRBD1 matching over 9 bases. Germline CDR1 is GTSNPN and CDR2 is SVGIG (reference sequence). Trimming at V came to 5 bases and at J to 8 bases, leaving 3 bases not matched to a gene. The CDR3 totals 11 residues.

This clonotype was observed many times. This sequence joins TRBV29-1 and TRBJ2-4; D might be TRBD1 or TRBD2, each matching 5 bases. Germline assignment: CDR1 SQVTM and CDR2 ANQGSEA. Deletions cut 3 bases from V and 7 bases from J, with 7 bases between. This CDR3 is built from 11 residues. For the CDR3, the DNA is TGCAGCGTTGATGAGGGGAACATTCAGTACTTC. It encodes CSVDEGNIQYF.

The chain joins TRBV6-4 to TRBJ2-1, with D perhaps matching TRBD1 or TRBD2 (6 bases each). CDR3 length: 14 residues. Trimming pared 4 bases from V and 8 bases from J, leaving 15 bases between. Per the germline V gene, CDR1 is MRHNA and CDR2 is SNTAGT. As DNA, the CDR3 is TGTGCCAGCAGTGTGAACAGGGAGGTGGATGAGCAGTTCTTC. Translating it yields CASSVNREVDEQFF.

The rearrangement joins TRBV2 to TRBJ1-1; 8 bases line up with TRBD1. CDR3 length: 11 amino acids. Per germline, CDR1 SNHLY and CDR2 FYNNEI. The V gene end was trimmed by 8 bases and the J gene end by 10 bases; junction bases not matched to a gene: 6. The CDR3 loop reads CASVRQGRAFF. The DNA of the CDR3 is TGTGCCAGCGTTCGACAGGGGAGAGCTTTCTTT.

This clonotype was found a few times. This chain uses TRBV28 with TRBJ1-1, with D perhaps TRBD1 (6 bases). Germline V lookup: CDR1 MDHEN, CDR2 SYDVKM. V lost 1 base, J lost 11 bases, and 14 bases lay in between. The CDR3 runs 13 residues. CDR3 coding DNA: TGTGCCAGCAGTTTATCGGGCAGGGGCGAGGCTTTCTTT. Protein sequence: CASSLSGRGEAFF.

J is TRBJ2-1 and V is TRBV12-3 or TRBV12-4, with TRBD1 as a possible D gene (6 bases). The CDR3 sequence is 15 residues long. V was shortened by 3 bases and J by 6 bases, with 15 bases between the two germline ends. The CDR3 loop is CASSLGAYPSNEQFF. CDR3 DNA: TGTGCCAGCAGTTTGGGGGCCTACCCGAGCAATGAGCAGTTCTTC.